The T cell receptor (beta chain) described here comes from a study of T cell repertoires in cytomegalovirus infection. Study details: Public TCR beta signatures were indicative of both CMV infection and a matching HLA type.

This clonotype showed up just a few times. Its specificity is unknown. The V gene's germline CDR1 is SGDLS and CDR2 YYNGEE. The CDR3 spans 16 residues. Trimming removed 1 base at V and 1 base at J, with 11 bases between. Study-wide results and caveats: In two of eight donors, the top clonotype was HLA-C-restricted CMV-specific. Carriage of CMV together with the relevant HLA was identifiable through cumulative public TCR beta family frequency.

TCRdb passed the reads through MiXCR, listing each CDR3 protein once. The sample holds 450,000 to 550,000 distinct CDR3 sequences; approximately 15% are singletons and the top ten take approximately 24%. Sequencing was carried out using CD8+ T cells from PBMCs. The receptor was derived from a human donor in good health (CMV status not recorded). Some clones in this sample may be carry-over from other donors' samples. This chain links TRBV9 with TRBJ2-2; no firm D call. As DNA, the CDR3 is TGTGCCAGCAGCGTAAAGGGATCCTTGAACACCGGGGAGCTGTTTTTT. Its translation: CASSVKGSLNTGELFF. Full variable domain (outside the CDR3, taken from reference TRBV9 and TRBJ2-2): DSGVTQTPKHLITATGQRVTLRCSPRSGDLSVYWYQQSLDQGLQFLIQYYNGEERAKGNILERFSAQQFPDLHSELNLSSLELGDSALYFCASSVKGSLNTGELFFGEGSRLTVL.